The TCR beta chain described here comes from a study of blood T cell repertoires in COVID-19. Study details: T cells, B-cell-depleted T cells, or PBMCs supplied cDNA or gDNA.

The V segment lost 4 bases and the J segment 7 bases; nucleotides outside the gene matches: 4. CDR3 size: 12 residues. The V gene's germline CDR1 is SGHDT and CDR2 YYEEEE. Authors' methods: How many nucleated cells were present was estimated from reference gene primer amplification. Some clones are missing from TCRdb's copy, which holds only in-frame ones; the method was immunoSEQ multiplex PCR. For V, J and clone size, that table is used; D and trimming come from the DNA. This table holds tens of thousands of clones, roughly 82% found once. Sequencing used peripheral blood. The TCR comes from a man older than 75 with active COVID-19. The chain links TRBV5-6 to TRBJ1-2; 7 positions match TRBD1. The chain's CDR3 is CASSTGVAGYTF. For the CDR3, the DNA is TGTGCCAGCAGCACAGGGGTGGCTGGCTACACCTTC.